This TCR beta chain was documented in a study of T cell responses to AZD1222 COVID-19 vaccine. The study, taken as a whole, reports: Two AZD1222 doses significantly raised spike-specific TCR breadth and depth over controls. CD4 TCRs covered the whole spike, strongest at regions 160-218 and 743-854.

V shed 1 base and J 7 bases; nucleotides not matched to a gene: 7. The length of the CDR3 is 15 residues. Germline V lookup: CDR1 LGHDT, CDR2 YNNKEL (reference sequence). To note about this clone: The target antigen is unknown.

Assay used: immunoSEQ multiplex PCR; TCRdb lists only in-frame clones, some missing. The sample has fewer than 150,000 clones; over 80% are singletons. The specimen comprised peripheral blood, sampled on day 0 of AZD1222 vaccination. This TCR was sampled from an adult in good health. The chain has TRBV3-1 (or the pseudogene TRBV3-2) and TRBJ1-5; TRBD1 aligns across 7 bases. CDR3 region: CASSQGTRQGQPQHF. CDR3 nucleotide sequence: TGTGCCAGCAGCCAAGGTACCCGACAGGGCCAGCCCCAGCATTTT.